This T cell receptor beta chain was recovered during a study of blood T cell repertoires in COVID-19. Study overall: The United States, Italy and Spain were the sources of the acute and convalescent COVID-19 samples. T cells, B-cell-depleted T cells, or PBMCs supplied cDNA or gDNA.

The V segment lost 5 bases and the J segment 5 bases; nucleotides outside the gene matches: 10. This CDR3 comprises 15 residues. CDR1 SGHTA and CDR2 FQGTGA come from the germline V gene. Data came from immunoSEQ multiplex PCR; TCRdb stores just in-frame clones and leaves some out. The sample includes roughly 65,000 clones, roughly 80% seen only once; the top ten take about 15%. The V call is TRBV7-3, the J call TRBJ1-2; 8 bases match TRBD1. The sample consisted of peripheral blood. The source of this sequence is a man in his 60s with acute or convalescent COVID-19. The CDR3 is CASSQGSGTGYGYTF. CDR3 sequence (DNA): TGTGCCAGCAGCCAGGGGTCCGGGACAGGATATGGCTACACCTTC.